Below, 9 T cell receptor beta chains from the same sample are listed, as sequenced in a study of cytomegalovirus exposure and HLA in healthy donors. PCR was performed using 60 Vbeta and 13 Jbeta primers. Generated by immunoSEQ multiplex PCR, the TCRdb table keeps only in-frame clones and is missing some. The sample yields more than 150,000 clones, around 86% seen once. The material sequenced was PBMCs. These receptors all come from a man aged 45 to 65 in good health and CMV-seronegative.

V gene TRBV5-4 combines with J gene TRBJ2-5, with 14 nucleotides matching TRBD2. Germline V gene lookup returns CDR1 SGHNT and CDR2 YYREEE (reference sequence). The CDR3 extends over 15 amino acids. V gave up 4 bases and J gave up 4 bases; unmatched junction bases: 3. CDR3 sequence reads: CASSLGLAGVETQYF. The CDR3 DNA reads TGTGCCAGCAGCCTGGGACTAGCGGGAGTAGAGACCCAGTACTTC.

V usage is TRBV12-5 and J usage is TRBJ2-2; no clear D gene. V gave up 7 bases and J gave up 1 base, with 10 bases separating them. This CDR3 has 14 amino acids. Looked up from germline, CDR1 is LGHNT and CDR2 is FRNRAP. The CDR3 DNA sequence: TGTGCTAGTGCAGGCGCCGGGAACACCGGGGAGCTGTTTTTT. Amino acid sequence: CASAGAGNTGELFF.

V gene TRBV30 combines with J gene TRBJ2-7, with 9 bases identical to TRBD2. Germline CDR1 GTSNPN, CDR2 SVGIG (reference sequence). V shed 3 bases, J shed 2 bases, and the junction held 5 bases outside the gene matches. CDR3 length: 14 amino acids. CDR3 residues: CAWRRGLAAYEQYF. As DNA, the CDR3 is TGTGCCTGGAGGAGGGGACTAGCAGCCTACGAGCAGTACTTC.

In DNA, the CDR3 is TGCAGCGTTGTCAAGGAGTTGCCGCAGTTCTTC. Protein sequence: CSVVKELPQFF. This chain joins TRBV29-1 and TRBJ2-1; D ambiguous. Germline V gene data show CDR1 as SQVTM and CDR2 as ANQGSEA. Trimming took off 4 bases at V and 12 bases at J, with 13 bases between the two ends. The CDR3 consists of 11 residues.

The chain carries TRBV18 and TRBJ1-1; the match to TRBD1 covers 7 bases. This CDR3 is 14 amino acids long. Looked up from germline, CDR1 is KGHSH and CDR2 is LQKENI. The J segment lost 1 base and the V segment lost 1 base, leaving 0 bases of the junction unmatched. The CDR3 DNA reads as TGTGCCAGCTCACCACGACAGGGGAACACTGAAGCTTTCTTT. This gives the protein CASSPRQGNTEAFF.

The chain employs TRBV7-9 and TRBJ2-1; TRBD2 matches at 12 bases. Germline V gene lookup returns CDR1 SEHNR and CDR2 FQNEAQ (reference sequence). J gave up 8 bases and V 5 bases, and 7 bases lay outside the gene matches. The CDR3 consists of 15 residues. CDR3 sequence (DNA): TGTGCCAGCAGCGGAGCTAGCGGGAGGGCCCATGAGCAGTTCTTC. Amino acid sequence: CASSGASGRAHEQFF.

V is TRBV6-5 and J is TRBJ1-2; D is perhaps TRBD1 (5 bases). CDR3 length equals 14 residues. Trimming pared 3 bases from V and 4 bases from J, leaving 12 bases between. In germline, CDR1 is MNHEY, CDR2 SVGAGI. This chain's CDR3 is CASSYRQLTYGYTF. In DNA form, the CDR3 reads TGTGCCAGCAGTTATAGACAGCTGACCTATGGCTACACCTTC.

The DNA of the CDR3 is TGTGCCAGCAGCCAAAGGGCCGACAGGGCCAATACGCAGTATTTT. Protein product: CASSQRADRANTQYF. The chain has TRBV7-9 and TRBJ2-3, with TRBD1 identical over 7 bases. V lost 5 bases, J lost 7 bases, and 12 bases stayed unmatched. Germline assignment: CDR1 SEHNR and CDR2 FQNEAQ (reference sequence). This CDR3 contains 15 residues.

This clone was recorded only once. The chain couples TRBV19 to TRBJ1-1, with D unclear. CDR3 size: 13 residues. CDR1 LNHDA and CDR2 SQIVND come from the germline V gene (reference sequence). The germline V and J ends were trimmed by 6 bases and 5 bases, with 13 bases remaining between them. The CDR3, as DNA: TGTGCCAGTAGCCTCACCCCGGGGACTGAAGCTTTCTTT. It yields the protein CASSLTPGTEAFF.